Each of the 21 T cell receptor beta chains below was sequenced from the same sample in a study of T-cell memory formation after mild COVID-19. TCRdb reanalysed the 5' RACE reads using MiXCR and keeps one entry per CDR3 protein. The repertoire holds some 250,000 distinct CDR3 sequences, roughly 10% seen once, with around 23% in the top ten. Material for sequencing was PBMCs or a T cell subset sorted from them (not recorded which). All receptors come from a man aged 18 to 29 who had mild COVID-19 (a few samples of this study predate the infection). Cell type and time point are not known.

This clonotype showed up many times. V gene TRBV5-1 combines with J gene TRBJ2-3; TRBD1 might be the D (5 bases). Germline V lookup: CDR1 SGHRS, CDR2 YFSETQ. V lost 0 bases, J lost 5 bases, and 10 bases lay in between. The CDR3 covers 14 residues. CDR3 residues: CASSLGVREDTQYF. CDR3 nucleotide sequence: TGCGCCAGCAGCTTGGGGGTCAGGGAAGATACGCAGTATTTT.

The chain uses TRBV2 and TRBJ1-4; a possible D gene is TRBD1 (5 bases). Trimming left V 3 bases short and J 7 bases short, with 12 bases between. Germline-derived CDR1 and CDR2 are SNHLY and FYNNEI. CDR3 length: 14 residues. In DNA, the CDR3 is TGTGCCAGCAGTGATATTAGGGGACCTGAAAAACTGTTTTTT. The encoded protein is CASSDIRGPEKLFF. The variable domain in full, completed from reference TRBV2 and TRBJ1-4, reads EPEVTQTPSHQVTQMGQEVILRCVPISNHLYFYWYRQILGQKVEFLVSFYNNEISEKSEIFDDQFSVERPDGSNFTLKIRSTKLEDSAMYFCASSDIRGPEKLFFGSGTQLSVL.

The chain employs TRBV18 and TRBJ2-3, with D tentatively TRBD2 (5 bases). Germline-derived CDR1 and CDR2 are KGHSH and LQKENI. The CDR3 is 14 amino acids. Between the trimmed V and J ends, which lost 2 bases and 5 bases, there was a span of 11 bases. The CDR3 loop is CASSPDAGRDTQYF. DNA for the CDR3: TGTGCCAGCTCACCAGATGCGGGTAGAGATACGCAGTATTTT.

This clonotype was seen a few times. The gene calls are TRBV25-1 and TRBJ1-2; no firm D call. Germline loops: CDR1 MGHDK, CDR2 SYGVNS. This CDR3 comprises 13 residues. Trimming took 4 bases from V and 4 from J, leaving 10 bases between them. CDR3 loop: CASSVDGPYGYTF. CDR3 in DNA: TGTGCCAGCAGTGTCGACGGGCCCTATGGCTACACCTTC.

This chain uses TRBV7-9 with TRBJ1-5; D ambiguous. The CDR3 totals 15 residues. With 1 base removed from V and 4 bases from J, the gap between germline ends came to 11 bases. Germline CDR1 is SEHNR and CDR2 is FQNEAQ (reference sequence). CDR3 coding DNA: TGTGCCAGCAGCTTAGGGACTGCCGATAATCAGCCCCAGCATTTT. Protein product: CASSLGTADNQPQHF.

V is TRBV12-5 and J is TRBJ2-5, with TRBD2 matching 9 bases. V lost 4 bases, J lost 4 bases, and 13 bases stayed unmatched. There are 17 residues in the CDR3. CDR1 and CDR2 (germline): LGHNT, FRNRAP. The CDR3 sequence: CASGSRPVGAGGETQYF. The CDR3 coding sequence is TGTGCTAGTGGTTCCCGGCCCGTGGGAGCGGGGGGAGAGACCCAGTACTTC.

The rearrangement links TRBV5-6 to TRBJ1-2; a possible D gene is TRBD1 (5 bases). Germline values: CDR1 SGHDT, CDR2 YYEEEE. V was shortened by 5 bases and J by 8 bases, with 19 bases between the two germline ends. The length of the CDR3 is 14 residues. The CDR3: CASRRSGRSVGYTF. CDR3 sequence (DNA): TGTGCCAGCAGGCGGTCAGGGCGGTCCGTGGGCTACACCTTC.

This clonotype was found a few times. The chain is built from TRBV9 and TRBJ1-4, with D unresolved. The germline V and J ends were trimmed by 0 bases and 0 bases, with 3 bases remaining between them. Germline CDR1 is SGDLS and CDR2 is YYNGEE. The CDR3 sequence is 14 residues long. CDR3 coding DNA: TGTGCCAGCAGCGTAGACACAACTAATGAAAAACTGTTTTTT. The encoded protein is CASSVDTTNEKLFF.

V is TRBV5-1 and J is TRBJ2-7; D not certain. Germline CDR1 SGHRS, CDR2 YFSETQ. V was pared by 1 base and J by 0 bases, with 11 bases between. The CDR3 sequence is 15 residues long. CDR3 region: CASSLRNTASYEQYF. CDR3 bases: TGCGCCAGCAGCTTGAGGAACACCGCCTCCTACGAGCAGTACTTC.

The J gene is TRBJ1-5, the V gene TRBV19; D not resolved. The V and J ends lost 3 bases and 6 bases respectively, with 15 bases between them. The CDR3 covers 15 residues. Germline V gene lookup returns CDR1 LNHDA and CDR2 SQIVND (reference sequence). The CDR3, as DNA: TGTGCCAGTAGTATCGGTTCGGCAGGTCGTCAGCCCCAGCATTTT. Translated, it gives CASSIGSAGRQPQHF.

This clonotype was seen only a few times. At one end the junction does not follow the germline gene, possibly because of a read error. The chain uses TRBV7-9 and TRBJ2-2, with a tentative D call TRBD1 (5 bases). CDR1 is SEHNR and CDR2 is FQNEAQ in the germline V gene (reference sequence). The CDR3 runs 16 residues. For the CDR3, the DNA is TGTGCCAGCAGCTTTCGGCAGGGTGTGGTCACCCGGGAGCTGTTTTTT. Encoded protein: CASSFRQGVVTRELFF.

The V call is TRBV11-2, the J call TRBJ1-2; D may be TRBD1 (6 bases). Between the trimmed V and J ends, which lost 3 bases and 5 bases, there was a span of 10 bases. Per the germline V gene, CDR1 is SGHAT and CDR2 is FQNNGV. The CDR3 sequence is 13 residues long. DNA of the CDR3: TGTGCCAGCAGCTTTGGGACAACTTATGGCTACACCTTC. This gives the protein CASSFGTTYGYTF. Filled out from reference TRBV11-2 and TRBJ1-2, the complete variable domain reads EAGVAQSPRYKIIEKRQSVAFWCNPISGHATLYWYQQILGQGPKLLIQFQNNGVVDDSQLPKDRFSAERLKGVDSTLKIQPAKLEDSAVYLCASSFGTTYGYTFGSGTRLTVV.

CDR3 region: CASSHIQGGGNTIYF. CDR3 in DNA: TGTGCCAGCAGTCACATCCAGGGAGGTGGAAACACCATATATTTT. The chain employs TRBV12-3 or TRBV12-4 and TRBJ1-3; possible D gene TRBD1, 5 bases. V was shortened by 5 bases and J by 3 bases, with 14 bases between the two germline ends. This CDR3 comprises 15 residues.

A few counts support this clonotype. V and J are TRBV19 and TRBJ1-5; D ambiguous. The CDR3 contains 15 residues. Trimming cost V 1 base and J 0 bases, with 7 bases left between them. The germline CDR1 and CDR2 sequences are LNHDA and SQIVND (reference sequence). The CDR3 protein is CASSIAQNSNQPQHF. The CDR3 DNA follows: TGTGCCAGTAGTATAGCCCAGAATAGCAATCAGCCCCAGCATTTT.

There are many counts of this clonotype. The rearrangement uses TRBV7-2 and TRBJ1-6; D is uncertain. The germline V gene has CDR1 SGHTA and CDR2 FQGNSA. The ends were cut back, 5 bases at V and 5 bases at J, with 4 bases in the middle. The CDR3 contains 12 residues. The DNA of the CDR3 is TGTGCCAGCAGCCGGGATAATTCACCCCTCCACTTT. Its protein is CASSRDNSPLHF.

The V gene is TRBV27, the J gene TRBJ1-3; tentatively, D is TRBD1 (6 bases). CDR3 length equals 18 residues. Germline CDR1 reads MNHEY; CDR2 reads SMNVEV (reference sequence). V gave up 0 bases and J gave up 0 bases, with 15 bases separating them. The CDR3 region is CASSLSGTGPRSGNTIYF. CDR3 bases: TGTGCCAGCAGTTTATCGGGTACAGGGCCCCGCTCTGGAAACACCATATATTTT.

In DNA form, the CDR3 reads TGTGCCAGCAGCAACGGACAGGGGGCCTACGAGCAGTACGTC. This sequence encodes CASSNGQGAYEQYV. The rearrangement links TRBV2 to TRBJ2-7; 10 positions match TRBD1. Germline loops: CDR1 SNHLY, CDR2 FYNNEI. This CDR3 comprises 14 residues. After removal of 6 bases from V and 2 bases from J, the junction contained 4 bases not matched to a gene.

This clonotype has just a few counts. This sequence joins TRBV5-8 and TRBJ1-4, with D unclear. Germline assignment: CDR1 SGHTS and CDR2 YDEGEE. V shed 3 bases and J shed 8 bases, with 20 bases lying between them. The CDR3 has 16 amino acids. CDR3 in amino acids: CASSSGNRGSPEKLFF. CDR3 nucleotides: TGTGCCAGCAGCTCCGGGAATCGAGGCTCGCCCGAAAAACTGTTTTTT.

This clonotype was seen a few times. This chain links TRBV7-9 with TRBJ2-3; no reliable D call. The germline V gene has CDR1 SEHNR and CDR2 FQNEAQ (reference sequence). With 3 bases removed from V and 4 bases from J, the gap between germline ends came to 11 bases. The CDR3 is made up of 14 amino acids. Here the CDR3 DNA reads TGTGCCAGCAGCTTGGGTCTAGATCCAGATACGCAGTATTTT. This sequence encodes CASSLGLDPDTQYF. The full variable domain, rest sourced from reference TRBV7-9 and TRBJ2-3, is DTGVSQNPRHKITKRGQNVTFRCDPISEHNRLYWYRQTLGQGPEFLTYFQNEAQLEKSRLLSDRFSAERPKGSFSTLEIQRTEQGDSAMYLCASSLGLDPDTQYFGPGTRLTVL.

This clonotype was seen more than once but under ten times. The chain has TRBV7-2 and TRBJ2-4; 8 bases line up with TRBD1. The germline V gene encodes CDR1 SGHTA and CDR2 FQGNSA. The CDR3 covers 18 residues. Trimming cost V 5 bases and J 1 base; bases outside gene matches: 13. CDR3 in amino acids: CASSVGPSGGMAKNIQYF. CDR3 coding DNA: TGTGCCAGCAGCGTAGGACCCTCAGGGGGCATGGCCAAAAACATTCAGTACTTC.

This clonotype has only a few counts. The chain joins TRBV5-1 to TRBJ2-2; 13 bases map to TRBD2. The CDR3 contains 19 residues. Germline V CDR1 and CDR2: SGHRS, YFSETQ. Trimming removed 4 bases from V and 0 bases from J; junction bases left unmatched: 9. This CDR3 reads CASSLRTSGGLANTGELFF. CDR3 DNA sequence: TGCGCCAGCAGCCTACGGACTAGCGGGGGCCTCGCGAACACCGGGGAGCTGTTTTTT. Together with reference TRBV5-1 and TRBJ2-2, the CDR3 gives the full variable domain: KAGVTQTPRYLIKTRGQQVTLSCSPISGHRSVSWYQQTPGQGLQFLFEYFSETQRNKGNFPGRFSGRQFSNSRSEMNVSTLELGDSALYLCASSLRTSGGLANTGELFFGEGSRLTVL.